The clone carrying this TCR beta chain was observed a handful of times. Its antigen is currently unknown. Read sequence stops 3 residues before the CDR3 end, and the germline J gene provides the missing end. Some clones are missing from TCRdb's copy, which holds only in-frame ones; the method was immunoSEQ multiplex PCR. This repertoire holds some 14,000 clones, and none appear only once. The data derive from a study of T cell clonality in common variable immunodeficiency. Regarding the study as a whole: Reportedly, TCR beta sequences from common variable immunodeficiency showed fewer deletions and N-nucleotide insertions. Fewer TCRbeta clones were shared among CVID subjects than controls.

This CDR3 has 14 residues. Germline V gives CDR1 SGHVS, CDR2 FNYEAQ. The V gene lost 2 bases and the J gene lost 4 bases, with 12 bases spanning the gap. Of CVID subjects, 15 were female and over 25 male, mean age about 37. Both groups were predominantly of Caucasian heritage. Donors gave roughly 5 to 9 ml heparinized peripheral whole blood. The source is a human donor with common variable immunodeficiency. The sample was peripheral blood mononuclear cells. The genes are TRBV7-6 and TRBJ2-7; D is ambiguous. CDR3 DNA (partial): TGTGCCAGCAGCTTAAATCCAGGCCCTTACGAG. Translating gives CASSLNPGPYE. The full CDR3 reads CASSLNPGPYEQYF.